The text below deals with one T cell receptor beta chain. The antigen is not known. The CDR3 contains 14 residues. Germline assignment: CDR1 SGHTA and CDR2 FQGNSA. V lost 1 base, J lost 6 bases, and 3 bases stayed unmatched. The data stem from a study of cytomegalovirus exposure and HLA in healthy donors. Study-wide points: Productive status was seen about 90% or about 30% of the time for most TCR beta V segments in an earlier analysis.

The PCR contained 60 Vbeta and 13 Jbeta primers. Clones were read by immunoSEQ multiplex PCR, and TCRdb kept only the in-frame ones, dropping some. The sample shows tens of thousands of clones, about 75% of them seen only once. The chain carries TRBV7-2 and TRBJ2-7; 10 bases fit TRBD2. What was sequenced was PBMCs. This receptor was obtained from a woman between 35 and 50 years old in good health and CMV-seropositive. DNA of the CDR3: TGTGCCAGCAGCTTAGAGCGGGGGGGCCTCGAGCAGTACTTC. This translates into CASSLERGGLEQYF.